What follows are 11 T cell receptor beta chains derived from one specimen sequenced in a study of control samples from healthy donors and cancer patients. The table came from immunoSEQ multiplex PCR; TCRdb's copy has only in-frame clones and leaves some out. The table includes about 90,000 clones, approximately 90% detected once. The material sequenced was blood. All receptors come from a woman aged 18 to 35 in good health.

The chain has TRBV24-1 and TRBJ2-6; possibly TRBD1 for D (6 bases). Germline values: CDR1 KGHDR, CDR2 SFDVKD. This CDR3 has 16 amino acids. The ends were cut back, 6 bases at V and 1 base at J, with 12 bases in the middle. The CDR3: CATSPGVPSGANVLTF. Written as DNA, the CDR3 is TGTGCCACCAGTCCAGGGGTCCCGTCTGGGGCCAACGTCCTGACTTTC.

V and J are TRBV7-2 and TRBJ1-1; D gene unclear. Deletions cut 5 bases from V and 11 bases from J, with 12 bases between. This CDR3 is built from 11 residues. The germline gives CDR1 SGHTA, CDR2 FQGNSA. The CDR3 DNA sequence: TGTGCCAGCAGCAAAGGAGACGGGGCTTTCTTT. Protein: CASSKGDGAFF. The whole variable domain, filled in from reference TRBV7-2 and TRBJ1-1, reads GAGVSQSPSNKVTEKGKDVELRCDPISGHTALYWYRQSLGQGLEFLIYFQGNSAPDKSGLPSDRFSAERTGGSVSTLTIQRTQQEDSAVYLCASSKGDGAFFGQGTRLTVV.

This clone is a singleton in its sample. The V call is TRBV18, the J call TRBJ1-1; perhaps TRBD1 as D (5 bases). Germline CDR1 KGHSH, CDR2 LQKENI. The CDR3 totals 13 residues. Trimming took off 3 bases at V and 7 bases at J, with 12 bases between the two ends. The CDR3 DNA is TGTGCCAGCTCACCGGGTGGGAGGGGTGAAGCTTTCTTT. This encodes CASSPGGRGEAFF.

This chain uses TRBV12-3 or TRBV12-4 with TRBJ1-5, with D tentatively TRBD1 (5 bases). CDR3 length equals 13 residues. The V and J ends lost 8 bases and 4 bases respectively, with 12 bases between them. The CDR3 sequence: CASCRGANQPQHF. The CDR3 DNA reads as TGTGCCAGCTGTCGCGGGGCGAATCAGCCCCAGCATTTT.

The chain carries TRBV3-1 (or the pseudogene TRBV3-2) and TRBJ1-1; D is perhaps TRBD1 (5 bases). Trimming pared 1 base from V and 3 bases from J, leaving 15 bases between. Germline CDR1 is LGHDT and CDR2 is YNNKEL (reference sequence). This CDR3 contains 16 residues. The CDR3 spells CASSQGVGRVDTEAFF. Here the CDR3 DNA reads TGTGCCAGCAGCCAAGGGGTAGGCAGGGTGGACACTGAAGCTTTCTTT.

The DNA for the CDR3 is TGCAGTGCTCGTGAACAGGGGATGAACACTGAAGCTTTCTTT. Its translation is CSAREQGMNTEAFF. This rearrangement joins TRBV20-1 to TRBJ1-1, with 7 bases identical to TRBD1. This CDR3 region has 14 residues. Germline assignment: CDR1 DFQATT and CDR2 SNEGSKA (reference sequence). The trim removed 5 bases at V and 0 bases at J, leaving 6 bases unmatched.

V usage is TRBV28 and J usage is TRBJ2-5; D unresolved. This CDR3 has 14 residues. With 5 bases removed from V and 0 bases from J, the gap between germline ends came to 10 bases. Germline V lookup: CDR1 MDHEN, CDR2 SYDVKM. This CDR3 is CASSPPRDQETQYF. CDR3 DNA sequence: TGTGCCAGCAGTCCCCCCCGAGACCAAGAGACCCAGTACTTC.

This clone was detected once. This chain links TRBV2 with TRBJ2-7, with D hard to call. Trimming cost V 3 bases and J 0 bases, with 9 bases left between them. This CDR3 spans 14 amino acids. Per the germline V gene, CDR1 is SNHLY and CDR2 is FYNNEI. The CDR3, as DNA: TGTGCCAGCAGTGAGGCGCCGCACTCCTACGAGCAGTACTTC. Its protein product is CASSEAPHSYEQYF. The variable domain in full, with the rest retrieved from reference TRBV2 and TRBJ2-7, is EPEVTQTPSHQVTQMGQEVILRCVPISNHLYFYWYRQILGQKVEFLVSFYNNEISEKSEIFDDQFSVERPDGSNFTLKIRSTKLEDSAMYFCASSEAPHSYEQYFGPGTRLTVT.

The rearrangement links TRBV7-6 to TRBJ1-3; D remains unclear. The germline V gene encodes CDR1 SGHVS and CDR2 FNYEAQ. The V gene lost 5 bases and the J gene lost 4 bases, with 12 bases spanning the gap. This CDR3 has 14 residues. CDR3 loop: CASSPRTEGNTIYF. CDR3 nucleotide sequence: TGTGCCAGCAGCCCTCGGACGGAGGGAAACACCATATATTTT.

The chain carries TRBV2 and TRBJ1-6, with D unresolved. Deletions cut 7 bases from V and 8 bases from J, with 18 bases between. Germline assignment: CDR1 SNHLY and CDR2 FYNNEI. The CDR3 is made up of 15 amino acids. The CDR3, as DNA: TGTGCCAGCAAGGCGGCGCCATTAAACGATTCACCCCTCCACTTT. Translating it yields CASKAAPLNDSPLHF.

The chain recombines TRBV9 with TRBJ2-5, with 9 bases identical to TRBD1. Germline V gene lookup returns CDR1 SGDLS and CDR2 YYNGEE. V lost 3 bases and J lost 6; bases outside the gene matches: 6. The CDR3 covers 14 residues. The CDR3 DNA is TGTGCCAGCAGCGCGGGACAGGGTCCGAAGACCCAGTACTTC. Translation: CASSAGQGPKTQYF.